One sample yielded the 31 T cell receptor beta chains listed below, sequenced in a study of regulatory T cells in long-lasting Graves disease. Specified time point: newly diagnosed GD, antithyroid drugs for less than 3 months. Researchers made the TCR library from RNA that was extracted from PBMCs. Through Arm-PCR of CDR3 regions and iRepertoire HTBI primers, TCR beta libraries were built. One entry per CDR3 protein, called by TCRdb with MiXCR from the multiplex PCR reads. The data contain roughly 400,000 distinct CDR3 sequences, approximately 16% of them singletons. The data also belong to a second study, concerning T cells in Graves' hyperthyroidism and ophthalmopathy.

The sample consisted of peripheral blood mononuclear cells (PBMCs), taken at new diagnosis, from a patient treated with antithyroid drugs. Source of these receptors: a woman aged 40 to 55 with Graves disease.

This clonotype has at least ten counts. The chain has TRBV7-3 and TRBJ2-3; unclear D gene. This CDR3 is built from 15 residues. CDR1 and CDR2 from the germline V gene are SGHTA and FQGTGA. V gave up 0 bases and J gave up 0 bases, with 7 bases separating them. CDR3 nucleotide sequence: TGTGCCAGCAGCTTAACAGCTATTAGCACAGATACGCAGTATTTT. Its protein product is CASSLTAISTDTQYF.

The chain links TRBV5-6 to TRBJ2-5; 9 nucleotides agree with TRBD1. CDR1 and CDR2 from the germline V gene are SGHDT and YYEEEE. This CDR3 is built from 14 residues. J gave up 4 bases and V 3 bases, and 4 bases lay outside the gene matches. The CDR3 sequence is CASSWLDRGETQYF. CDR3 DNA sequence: TGTGCCAGCAGCTGGTTGGACAGGGGAGAGACCCAGTACTTC.

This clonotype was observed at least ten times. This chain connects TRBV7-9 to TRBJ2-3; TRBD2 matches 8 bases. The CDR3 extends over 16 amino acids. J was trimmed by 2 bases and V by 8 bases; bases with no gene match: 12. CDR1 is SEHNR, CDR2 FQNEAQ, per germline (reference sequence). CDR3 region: CASLPESSGNTDTQYF. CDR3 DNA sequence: TGTGCCAGCCTCCCCGAAAGTAGCGGGAACACAGATACGCAGTATTTT.

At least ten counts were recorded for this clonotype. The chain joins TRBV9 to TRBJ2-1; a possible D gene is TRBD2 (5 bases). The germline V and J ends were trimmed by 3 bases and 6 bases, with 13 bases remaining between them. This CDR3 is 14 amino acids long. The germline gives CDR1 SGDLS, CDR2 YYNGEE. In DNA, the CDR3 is TGTGCCAGCAGCGCGGACTCCCAAGGCAATGAGCAGTTCTTC. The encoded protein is CASSADSQGNEQFF.

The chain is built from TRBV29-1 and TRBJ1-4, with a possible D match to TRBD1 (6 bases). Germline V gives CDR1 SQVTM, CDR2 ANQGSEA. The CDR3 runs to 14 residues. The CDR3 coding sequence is TGCATCGTCGGACAGTCTTCAACTAATGAAAAACTGTTTTTT. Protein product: CIVGQSSTNEKLFF. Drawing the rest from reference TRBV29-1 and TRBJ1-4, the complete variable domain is SAVISQKPSRDICQRGTSLTIQCQVDSQVTMMFWYRQQPGQSLTLIATANQGSEATYESGFVIDKFPISRPNLTFSTLTVSNMSPEDSSIYLCIVGQSSTNEKLFFGSGTQLSVL.

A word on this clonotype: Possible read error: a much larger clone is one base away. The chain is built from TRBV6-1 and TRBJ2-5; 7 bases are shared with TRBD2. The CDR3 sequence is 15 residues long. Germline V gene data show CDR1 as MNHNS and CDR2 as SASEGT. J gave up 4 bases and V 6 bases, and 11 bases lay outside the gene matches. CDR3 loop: CASRDLGGGRETQYF. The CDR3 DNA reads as TGTGCCAGCAGAGACCTGGGGGGAGGGCGAGAGACCCAGTACTTC.

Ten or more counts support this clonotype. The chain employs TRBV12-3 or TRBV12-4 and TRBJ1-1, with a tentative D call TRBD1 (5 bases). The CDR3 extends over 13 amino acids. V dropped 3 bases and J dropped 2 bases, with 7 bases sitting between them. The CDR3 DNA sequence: TGTGCCAGCAGTTTGGGGACCAACACTGAAGCTTTCTTT. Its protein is CASSLGTNTEAFF.

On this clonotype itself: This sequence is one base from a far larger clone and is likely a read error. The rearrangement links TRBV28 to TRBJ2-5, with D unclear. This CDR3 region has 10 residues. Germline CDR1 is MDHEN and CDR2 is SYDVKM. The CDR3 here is CASSFREQLF. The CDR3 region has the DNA TGTGCCAGCAGTTTCCGCGAGCAGCTCTTC.

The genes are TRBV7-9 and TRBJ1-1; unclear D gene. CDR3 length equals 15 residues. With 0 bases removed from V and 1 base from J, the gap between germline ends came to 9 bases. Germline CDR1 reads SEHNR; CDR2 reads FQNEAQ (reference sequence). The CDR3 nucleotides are TGTGCCAGCAGCTTAGCTGAGACACCGAACACTGAAGCTTTCTTT. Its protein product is CASSLAETPNTEAFF.

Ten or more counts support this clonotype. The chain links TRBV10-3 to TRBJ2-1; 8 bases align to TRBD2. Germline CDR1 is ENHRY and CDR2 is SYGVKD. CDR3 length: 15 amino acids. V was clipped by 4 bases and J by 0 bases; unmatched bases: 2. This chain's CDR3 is CAISVAGGSYNEQFF. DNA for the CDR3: TGTGCCATCAGTGTCGCGGGAGGCTCCTACAATGAGCAGTTCTTC.

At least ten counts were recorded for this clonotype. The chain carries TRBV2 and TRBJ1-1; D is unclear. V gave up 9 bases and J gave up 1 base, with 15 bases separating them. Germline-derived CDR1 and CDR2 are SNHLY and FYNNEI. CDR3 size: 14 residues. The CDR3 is CASCRRAGNTEAFF. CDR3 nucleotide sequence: TGTGCCAGTTGTAGGCGGGCCGGGAACACTGAAGCTTTCTTT.

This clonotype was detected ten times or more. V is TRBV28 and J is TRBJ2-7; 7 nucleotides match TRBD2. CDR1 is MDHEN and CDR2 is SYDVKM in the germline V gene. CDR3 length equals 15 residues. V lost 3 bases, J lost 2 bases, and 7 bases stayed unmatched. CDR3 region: CASSFLASGPYEQYF. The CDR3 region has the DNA TGTGCCAGCAGTTTTTTGGCTAGCGGACCCTACGAGCAGTACTTC. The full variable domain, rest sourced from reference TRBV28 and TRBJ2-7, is DVKVTQSSRYLVKRTGEKVFLECVQDMDHENMFWYRQDPGLGLRLIYFSYDVKMKEKGDIPEGYSVSREKKERFSLILESASTNQTSMYLCASSFLASGPYEQYFGPGTRLTVT.

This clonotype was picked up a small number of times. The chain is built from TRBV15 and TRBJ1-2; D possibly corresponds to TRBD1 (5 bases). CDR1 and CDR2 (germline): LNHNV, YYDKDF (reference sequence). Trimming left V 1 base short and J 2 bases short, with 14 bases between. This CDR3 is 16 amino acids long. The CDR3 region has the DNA TGTGCCACCAGCAGAGCCGGGAGACAGCTAAACTATGGCTACACCTTC. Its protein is CATSRAGRQLNYGYTF.

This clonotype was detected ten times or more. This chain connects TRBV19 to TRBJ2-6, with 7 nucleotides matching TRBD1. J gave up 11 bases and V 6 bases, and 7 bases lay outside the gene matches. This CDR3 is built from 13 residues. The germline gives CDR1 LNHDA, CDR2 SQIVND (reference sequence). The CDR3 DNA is TGTGCCAGTAGGACTACAGGGGTGGACGTCCTGACTTTC. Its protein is CASRTTGVDVLTF. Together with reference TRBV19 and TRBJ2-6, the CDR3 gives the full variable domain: DGGITQSPKYLFRKEGQNVTLSCEQNLNHDAMYWYRQDPGQGLRLIYYSQIVNDFQKGDIAEGYSVSREKKESFPLTVTSAQKNPTAFYLCASRTTGVDVLTFGAGSRLTVL.

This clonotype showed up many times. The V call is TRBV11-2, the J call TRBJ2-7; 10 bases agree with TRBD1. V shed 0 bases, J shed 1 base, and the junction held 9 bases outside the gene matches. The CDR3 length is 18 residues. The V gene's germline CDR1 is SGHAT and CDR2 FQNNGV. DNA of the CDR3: TGTGCCAGCAGCTTAGAGTGGGAGTTGGGACAGGGGTCCTACGAGCAGTACTTC. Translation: CASSLEWELGQGSYEQYF.

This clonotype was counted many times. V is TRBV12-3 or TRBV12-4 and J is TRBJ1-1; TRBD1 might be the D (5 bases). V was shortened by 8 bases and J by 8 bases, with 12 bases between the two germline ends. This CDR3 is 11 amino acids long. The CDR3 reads CASRLRTEAFF. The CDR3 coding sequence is TGTGCCAGCCGACTGAGGACAGAAGCTTTCTTT.

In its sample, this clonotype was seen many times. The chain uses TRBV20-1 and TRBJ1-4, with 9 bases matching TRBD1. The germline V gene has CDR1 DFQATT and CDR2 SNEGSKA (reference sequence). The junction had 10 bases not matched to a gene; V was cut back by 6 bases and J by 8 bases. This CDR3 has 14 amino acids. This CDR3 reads CSAYGQGFQEKLFF. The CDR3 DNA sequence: TGCAGTGCGTACGGACAGGGGTTTCAGGAAAAACTGTTTTTT.

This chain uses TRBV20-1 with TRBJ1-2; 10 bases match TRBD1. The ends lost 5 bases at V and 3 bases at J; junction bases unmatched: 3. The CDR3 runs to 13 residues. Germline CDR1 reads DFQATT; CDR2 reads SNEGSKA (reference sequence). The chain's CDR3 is CSAPGQGDYGYTF. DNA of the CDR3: TGCAGTGCTCCCGGACAGGGGGACTATGGCTACACCTTC.

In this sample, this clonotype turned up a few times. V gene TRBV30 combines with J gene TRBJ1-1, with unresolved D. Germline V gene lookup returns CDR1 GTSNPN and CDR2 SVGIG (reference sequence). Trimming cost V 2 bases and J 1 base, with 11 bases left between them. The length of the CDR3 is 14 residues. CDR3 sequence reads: CAWSYGSPNTEAFF. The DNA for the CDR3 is TGTGCCTGGAGTTACGGCAGCCCGAACACTGAAGCTTTCTTT. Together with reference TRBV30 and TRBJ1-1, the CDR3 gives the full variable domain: SQTIHQWPATLVQPVGSPLSLECTVEGTSNPNLYWYRQAAGRGLQLLFYSVGIGQISSEVPQNLSASRPQDRQFILSSKKLLLSDSGFYLCAWSYGSPNTEAFFGQGTRLTVV.

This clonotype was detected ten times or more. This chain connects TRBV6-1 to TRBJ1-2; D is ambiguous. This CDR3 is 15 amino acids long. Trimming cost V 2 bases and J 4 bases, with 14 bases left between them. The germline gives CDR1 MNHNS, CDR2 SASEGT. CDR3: CASSENGVNVYGYTF. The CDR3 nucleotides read TGTGCCAGCAGTGAAAACGGGGTAAATGTCTATGGCTACACCTTC.

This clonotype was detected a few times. The CDR3 loop reads CASSPMEAGREQYF. As DNA, the CDR3 is TGTGCCAGCAGCCCCATGGAAGCAGGGCGCGAGCAGTACTTC. The V gene is TRBV7-9, the J gene TRBJ2-7; D is perhaps TRBD1 (5 bases). Germline V gives CDR1 SEHNR, CDR2 FQNEAQ (reference sequence). V lost 5 bases and J 6 bases, leaving 17 bases between the germline ends. The CDR3 has 14 residues.

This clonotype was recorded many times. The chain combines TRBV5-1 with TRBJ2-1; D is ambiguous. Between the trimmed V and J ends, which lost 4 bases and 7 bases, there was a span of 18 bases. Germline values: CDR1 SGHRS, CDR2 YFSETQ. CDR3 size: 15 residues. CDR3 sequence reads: CASSPTLGPWNEQFF. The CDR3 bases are TGCGCCAGCAGCCCCACCCTAGGGCCTTGGAATGAGCAGTTCTTC.

The CDR3 nucleotides read TGTGCCAGTAGTGACGACACTGACTATGGCTACACCTTC. Its protein product is CASSDDTDYGYTF. The chain uses TRBV19 and TRBJ1-2; D gene uncertain. The V gene's germline CDR1 is LNHDA and CDR2 SQIVND (reference sequence). Trimming left V 5 bases short and J 3 bases short, with 10 bases between. The CDR3 has 13 amino acids.

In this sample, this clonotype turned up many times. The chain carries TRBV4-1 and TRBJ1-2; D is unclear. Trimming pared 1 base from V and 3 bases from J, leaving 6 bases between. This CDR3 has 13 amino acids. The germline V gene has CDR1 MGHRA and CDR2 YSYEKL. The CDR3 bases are TGCGCCAGCAGCCAAGGGCCAGACTATGGCTACACCTTC. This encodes CASSQGPDYGYTF.

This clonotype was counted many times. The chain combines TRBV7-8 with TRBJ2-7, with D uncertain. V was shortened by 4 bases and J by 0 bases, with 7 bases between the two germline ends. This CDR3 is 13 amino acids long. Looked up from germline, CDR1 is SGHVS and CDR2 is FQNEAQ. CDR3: CASSSPISYEQYF. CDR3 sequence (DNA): TGTGCCAGCAGCTCTCCTATCTCCTACGAGCAGTACTTC.

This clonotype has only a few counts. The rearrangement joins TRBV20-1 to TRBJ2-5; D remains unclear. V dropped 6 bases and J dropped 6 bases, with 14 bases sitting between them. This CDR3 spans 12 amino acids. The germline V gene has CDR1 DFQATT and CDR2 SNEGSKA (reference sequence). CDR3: CSASSKLKTQYF. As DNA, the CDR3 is TGCAGTGCGAGTAGCAAATTGAAGACCCAGTACTTC.

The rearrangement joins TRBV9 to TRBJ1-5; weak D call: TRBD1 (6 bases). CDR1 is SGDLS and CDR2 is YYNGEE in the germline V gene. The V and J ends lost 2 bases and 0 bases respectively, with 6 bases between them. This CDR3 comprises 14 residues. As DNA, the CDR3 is TGTGCCAGCAGCGTGACAGGTAGCAATCAGCCCCAGCATTTT. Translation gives CASSVTGSNQPQHF.

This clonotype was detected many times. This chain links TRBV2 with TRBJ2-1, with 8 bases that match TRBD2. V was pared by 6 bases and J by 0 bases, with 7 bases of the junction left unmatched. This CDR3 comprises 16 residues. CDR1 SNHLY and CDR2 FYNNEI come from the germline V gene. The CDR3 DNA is TGTGCCAGCAGGGCCCTAGCGGGCTCCTCCTACAATGAGCAGTTCTTC. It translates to CASRALAGSSYNEQFF.

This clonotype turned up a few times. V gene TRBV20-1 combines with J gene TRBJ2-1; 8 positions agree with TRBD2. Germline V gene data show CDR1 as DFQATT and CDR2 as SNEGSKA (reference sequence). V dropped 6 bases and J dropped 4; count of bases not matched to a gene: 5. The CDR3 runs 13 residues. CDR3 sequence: CSAGTRGYNEQFF. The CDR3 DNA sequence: TGCAGTGCGGGGACTAGAGGGTACAATGAGCAGTTCTTC.

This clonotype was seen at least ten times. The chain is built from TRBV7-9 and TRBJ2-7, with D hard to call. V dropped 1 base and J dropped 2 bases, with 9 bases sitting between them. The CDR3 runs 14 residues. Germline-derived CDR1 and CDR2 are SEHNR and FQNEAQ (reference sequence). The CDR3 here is CASSLVVSTYEQYF. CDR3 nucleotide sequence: TGTGCCAGCAGCTTAGTGGTGTCCACCTACGAGCAGTACTTC.

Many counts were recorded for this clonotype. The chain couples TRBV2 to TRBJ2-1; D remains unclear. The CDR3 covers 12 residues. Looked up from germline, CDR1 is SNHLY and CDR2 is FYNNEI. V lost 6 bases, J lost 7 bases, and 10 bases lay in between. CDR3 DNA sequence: TGTGCCAGCAGCGTAGATGCGAATGAGCAGTTCTTC. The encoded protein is CASSVDANEQFF.